This TCR beta chain originates from a study of T cells after posttransplantation cyclophosphamide. Broader study findings: Later post-transplant blood repertoires were often dominated by donor CD8+ memory clones.

TCRdb keeps only in-frame clones here, not all; method: immunoSEQ multiplex PCR. The sample holds a few thousand clones, approximately 57% seen once. There are 14 residues in the CDR3. V gave up 6 bases and J gave up 6 bases, with 16 bases separating them. Germline assignment: CDR1 ENHRY and CDR2 SYGVKD. With regard to this clone: Antigen: not known.

Sequenced material: memory CD8+ T cells sorted from blood. This clonotype originated in a woman aged 60 to 75 in good health, CMV-negative, and a related stem cell transplant donor. The chain couples TRBV10-3 to TRBJ2-3; a weak D match, TRBD1 (6 bases). This CDR3 is CAIREQGPRDTQYF. In DNA form, the CDR3 reads TGTGCCATCAGGGAGCAGGGGCCCAGGGATACGCAGTATTTT.